These 32 T cell receptor beta chains were all obtained from the same sample, sequenced in a study of T cells in Graves' hyperthyroidism and ophthalmopathy. What was amplified from RNA transcripts were TCR beta CDR3 regions. Researchers ran a first-round RT-PCR on the TCR CDR3 using the HTBI primer set. TCRdb re-analysed the multiplex PCR reads in MiXCR, keeping a single row per CDR3 protein. The sample contains about 560,000 distinct CDR3 sequences, 14% of which appear only once. The sequenced material came from blood. These receptors originate from a woman in her thirties or forties with Graves' hyperthyroidism.

This clonotype came up many times. The rearrangement uses TRBV5-1 and TRBJ1-2, with D possibly being TRBD1 (5 bases). V shed 4 bases and J shed 5 bases, with 15 bases lying between them. Germline V CDR1 and CDR2: SGHRS, YFSETQ. The CDR3 spans 14 residues. The chain's CDR3 is CASSPVAGEYGYTF. The CDR3 bases are TGCGCCAGCAGCCCAGTTGCGGGGGAGTATGGCTACACCTTC.

The V gene is TRBV27, the J gene TRBJ2-7; possible D gene TRBD2, 6 bases. V shed 3 bases and J shed 6 bases, with 12 bases lying between them. The CDR3 contains 13 residues. Germline V gene data show CDR1 as MNHEY and CDR2 as SMNVEV (reference sequence). The CDR3: CASSLGLATEQYF. CDR3 nucleotides: TGTGCCAGCAGTTTGGGTCTAGCGACCGAGCAGTACTTC.

This clonotype was found a few times. V is TRBV29-1 and J is TRBJ1-3, with D hard to call. The CDR3 is 13 residues long. Deletions cut 2 bases from V and 2 bases from J, with 7 bases between. Germline CDR1 reads SQVTM; CDR2 reads ANQGSEA. CDR3 sequence (DNA): TGCAGCGTTGAAACGGATGCTGGAAACACCATATATTTT. It yields the protein CSVETDAGNTIYF. The full variable domain, its missing parts supplied by reference TRBV29-1 and TRBJ1-3, is SAVISQKPSRDICQRGTSLTIQCQVDSQVTMMFWYRQQPGQSLTLIATANQGSEATYESGFVIDKFPISRPNLTFSTLTVSNMSPEDSSIYLCSVETDAGNTIYFGEGSWLTVV.

This clonotype was counted a few times. The rearrangement joins TRBV7-9 to TRBJ2-7; maybe TRBD2 (5 bases). The CDR3 spans 14 residues. Looked up from germline, CDR1 is SEHNR and CDR2 is FQNEAQ (reference sequence). Trimming shortened V by 0 bases and J by 6 bases, and 12 bases separated the two germline ends. The CDR3 DNA is TGTGCCAGCAGCTTAGCCCCTAGCCCCCTCGAGCAGTACTTC. This sequence encodes CASSLAPSPLEQYF.

This clonotype was seen ten or more times. The rearrangement joins TRBV20-1 to TRBJ2-7; D gene ambiguous. The CDR3 consists of 12 residues. V lost 1 base to trimming and J lost 6 bases, with 10 bases between them. Germline V CDR1 and CDR2: DFQATT, SNEGSKA (reference sequence). The CDR3 nucleotides are TGCAGTGCTAGAGGAGACTTAGGCGAGCAGTACTTC. Encoded protein: CSARGDLGEQYF.

This clonotype showed up many times. The chain joins TRBV27 to TRBJ2-7, with TRBD2 matching over 13 bases. V shed 6 bases and J 1 base; nucleotides not matched to a gene: 6. Germline values: CDR1 MNHEY, CDR2 SMNVEV (reference sequence). The CDR3 is 16 residues long. The CDR3 DNA reads TGTGCCAGCAGAGCGCCGGGACTAGCGGGGTCCTACGAGCAGTACTTC. Its protein product is CASRAPGLAGSYEQYF.

The gene calls are TRBV7-8 and TRBJ1-6, with D tentatively TRBD1 (6 bases). This CDR3 is built from 15 residues. V was trimmed by 5 bases and J by 7 bases, leaving 15 bases between them. Germline lookup yields CDR1 SGHVS and CDR2 FQNEAQ. The chain's CDR3 is CASSQATGTNSPLHF. CDR3 sequence (DNA): TGTGCCAGCAGCCAAGCCACAGGGACGAATTCACCCCTCCACTTT.

The sample holds many counts of this clonotype. The V and J genes are TRBV6-2 or TRBV6-3 and TRBJ2-5; D remains ambiguous. Germline assignment: CDR1 MNHEY and CDR2 SVGEGT. The germline V and J ends were trimmed by 8 bases and 2 bases, with 15 bases remaining between them. The CDR3 extends over 14 amino acids. The CDR3 loop reads CASRAYHDQETQYF. The CDR3 DNA sequence: TGTGCCAGCCGGGCCTACCATGATCAAGAGACCCAGTACTTC.

The sample holds a few counts of this clonotype. Compared with germline, one end of the junction differs, possibly owing to a read error. The chain employs TRBV27 and TRBJ1-5, with D unclear. The CDR3 sequence is 10 residues long. Per the germline V gene, CDR1 is MNHEY and CDR2 is SMNVEV (reference sequence). The CDR3, as DNA: TGTGCCCGCAGATCCCGGCCCCAGCATTTT. This codes for CARRSRPQHF.

The table lists this clonotype with a few counts. The chain carries TRBV5-6 and TRBJ2-1; TRBD2 agrees at 13 bases. V trimming: 4 bases; J trimming: 1 base; junction bases outside the gene matches: 11. The CDR3 is 19 residues long. Germline lookup yields CDR1 SGHDT and CDR2 YYEEEE. Here the CDR3 DNA reads TGTGCCAGCAGCACTCAACTAGCGGGAGGGCCCCAATCCTACAATGAGCAGTTCTTC. This gives the protein CASSTQLAGGPQSYNEQFF. The full variable domain, with the rest looked up from reference TRBV5-6 and TRBJ2-1, is DAGVTQSPTHLIKTRGQQVTLRCSPKSGHDTVSWYQQALGQGPQFIFQYYEEEERQRGNFPDRFSGHQFPNYSSELNVNALLLGDSALYLCASSTQLAGGPQSYNEQFFGPGTRLTVL.

This clonotype was counted between two and nine times. The chain joins TRBV20-1 to TRBJ1-5; D remains ambiguous. Germline CDR1 DFQATT, CDR2 SNEGSKA (reference sequence). Between the trimmed V and J ends, which lost 2 bases and 0 bases, there was a span of 11 bases. The CDR3 spans 15 residues. The CDR3 spells CSARSQVNSNQPQHF. Here the CDR3 DNA reads TGCAGTGCTAGAAGTCAAGTAAATAGCAATCAGCCCCAGCATTTT.

This clonotype was seen only a few times. The chain uses TRBV4-2 and TRBJ1-6, with no clear D. Trimming shortened V by 0 bases and J by 8 bases, and 17 bases separated the two germline ends. Germline V lookup: CDR1 LGHNA, CDR2 YNFKEQ. This CDR3 has 17 residues. The CDR3 is CASSQDGLLGVDSPLHF. In DNA, the CDR3 is TGTGCCAGCAGCCAAGATGGCCTGCTCGGGGTGGATTCACCCCTCCACTTT.

At least ten counts were recorded for this clonotype. The chain couples TRBV12-3 or TRBV12-4 to TRBJ2-3; TRBD2 matches 11 bases. The CDR3 length is 15 residues. J gave up 4 bases and V 5 bases, and 5 bases lay outside the gene matches. The CDR3 DNA follows: TGTGCCAGCAGTCGTACTAGCGGGAGTCCAGATACGCAGTATTTT. Translated: CASSRTSGSPDTQYF.

The chain has TRBV18 and TRBJ2-1; D remains ambiguous. The CDR3 totals 15 residues. The germline gives CDR1 KGHSH, CDR2 LQKENI. Trimming stripped 2 bases from V and 3 bases from J, with 11 bases between. For the CDR3, the DNA is TGTGCCAGCTCACCAAGTCCAGGATACTACAATGAGCAGTTCTTC. Protein: CASSPSPGYYNEQFF.

This clonotype was seen ten or more times. This rearrangement joins TRBV11-2 to TRBJ1-2, with TRBD1 as a possible D gene (6 bases). This CDR3 spans 14 amino acids. Trimming cost V 0 bases and J 2 bases, with 7 bases left between them. Germline CDR1 and CDR2: SGHAT and FQNNGV. CDR3 loop: CASSLDQGNYGYTF. Here the CDR3 DNA reads TGTGCCAGCAGCTTAGATCAGGGGAACTATGGCTACACCTTC.

This clonotype was found many times. The chain recombines TRBV20-1 with TRBJ1-1; D not resolved. The CDR3 has 10 amino acids. V was cut by 2 bases and J by 8 bases, with 6 bases left in between. CDR1 DFQATT and CDR2 SNEGSKA come from the germline V gene (reference sequence). DNA of the CDR3: TGCAGTGCTAGAAGCGAAGAAGCTTTCTTT. It codes for CSARSEEAFF.

This clonotype was counted ten times or more. V gene TRBV18 combines with J gene TRBJ1-3, with TRBD1 matching over 7 bases. Germline V gene data show CDR1 as KGHSH and CDR2 as LQKENI. Trimming took 3 bases from V and 0 from J; bases not matched to a gene: 5. The CDR3 totals 16 residues. CDR3 sequence: CASSPESGGSGNTIYF. CDR3 bases: TGTGCCAGCTCACCTGAGTCAGGGGGCTCTGGAAACACCATATATTTT.

This clonotype has a count of ten or more. This chain uses TRBV15 with TRBJ1-1; D is ambiguous. The CDR3 runs 16 residues. Deletions cut 0 bases from V and 1 base from J, with 12 bases between. The germline CDR1 and CDR2 sequences are LNHNV and YYDKDF (reference sequence). The DNA of the CDR3 is TGTGCCACCAGCAGAGATGGTCAGAGAAGGAACACTGAAGCTTTCTTT. Its translation: CATSRDGQRRNTEAFF.

This clonotype showed up just a few times. This chain uses TRBV9 with TRBJ1-1, with D possibly matching TRBD1 (6 bases). Germline V gives CDR1 SGDLS, CDR2 YYNGEE. The V and J ends lost 3 bases and 11 bases respectively, with 14 bases between them. The CDR3 spans 12 residues. The CDR3 sequence: CASSGRDTAAFF. CDR3 in DNA: TGTGCCAGCAGCGGAAGGGACACGGCCGCTTTCTTT.

This clonotype was recorded a few times. The chain carries TRBV6-2 or TRBV6-3 and TRBJ1-2; D gene unclear. Trimming removed 9 bases at V and 3 bases at J, with 11 bases between. The V gene's germline CDR1 is MNHEY and CDR2 SVGEGT. There are 12 residues in the CDR3. The CDR3 sequence is CASRDLDYGYTF. The CDR3 DNA sequence: TGTGCCAGTCGGGATTTGGACTATGGCTACACCTTC.

Ten or more counts support this clonotype. The gene calls are TRBV11-2 and TRBJ2-5; the D gene could be TRBD1 or TRBD2 (5 bases each). V was shortened by 1 base and J by 1 base, with 10 bases between the two germline ends. Looked up from germline, CDR1 is SGHAT and CDR2 is FQNNGV. There are 15 residues in the CDR3. In DNA, the CDR3 is TGTGCCAGCAGCTTAGGTTACGGGGCCCAAGAGACCCAGTACTTC. The encoded protein is CASSLGYGAQETQYF.

This clonotype was found many times. This chain connects TRBV3-1 to TRBJ2-5; D not resolved. Germline V lookup: CDR1 LGHDT, CDR2 YNNKEL (reference sequence). This CDR3 spans 12 amino acids. Trimming stripped 1 base from V and 7 bases from J, with 7 bases between. The CDR3 bases are TGTGCCAGCAGCCAAGGAGTGGTGACCCAGTACTTC. This translates into CASSQGVVTQYF.

This clonotype was seen more than once but under ten times. The chain couples TRBV20-1 to TRBJ1-1; tentatively, D is TRBD1 (5 bases). Germline CDR1 and CDR2: DFQATT and SNEGSKA (reference sequence). There are 11 residues in the CDR3. V dropped 6 bases and J dropped 7 bases, with 12 bases sitting between them. DNA for the CDR3: TGCAGTGCCTCACAGGCCCTTGAAGCTTTCTTT. Protein sequence: CSASQALEAFF.

This clonotype was seen ten or more times. The gene calls are TRBV27 and TRBJ2-1; 9 bases fit TRBD1. V shed 9 bases and J 6 bases; nucleotides not matched to a gene: 6. CDR1 MNHEY and CDR2 SMNVEV come from the germline V gene (reference sequence). The CDR3 runs to 13 residues. The CDR3 DNA reads as TGTGCCAGTCGGACAGGGGCTACCAATGAGCAGTTCTTC. Translated, it gives CASRTGATNEQFF.

This clonotype was seen ten or more times. V usage is TRBV12-3 or TRBV12-4 and J usage is TRBJ2-3; 7 nucleotides agree with TRBD2. The J segment lost 2 bases and the V segment lost 3 bases, leaving 5 bases of the junction unmatched. This CDR3 comprises 15 residues. CDR3: CASSFLAESTDTQYF. The CDR3 DNA reads TGTGCCAGCAGTTTTCTAGCGGAGTCCACAGATACGCAGTATTTT.

This clonotype has more than one count but fewer than ten. This sequence joins TRBV7-8 and TRBJ1-2; D gene ambiguous. Germline CDR1 reads SGHVS; CDR2 reads FQNEAQ. The length of the CDR3 is 14 residues. V shed 5 bases and J shed 1 base, with 11 bases lying between them. The CDR3 reads CASSPTAFNYGYTF. In nucleotides, the CDR3 is TGTGCCAGCAGCCCTACGGCGTTTAACTATGGCTACACCTTC.

The V gene is TRBV27, the J gene TRBJ1-1; possible D gene TRBD1, 5 bases. Looked up from germline, CDR1 is MNHEY and CDR2 is SMNVEV (reference sequence). There are 15 residues in the CDR3. Trimming shortened V by 0 bases and J by 2 bases, and 10 bases separated the two germline ends. CDR3 DNA: TGTGCCAGCAGTTTATCGGGTTGGGACAACACTGAAGCTTTCTTT. Translated: CASSLSGWDNTEAFF.

The sample holds many counts of this clonotype. The chain couples TRBV6-2 or TRBV6-3 to TRBJ2-7; no reliable D call. Trimming stripped 4 bases from V and 1 base from J, with 8 bases between. In germline, CDR1 is MNHEY, CDR2 SVGEGT. The CDR3 extends over 13 amino acids. CDR3: CASSFRMSYEQYF. The CDR3, as DNA: TGTGCCAGCAGTTTTCGTATGTCCTACGAGCAGTACTTC.

The V and J genes are TRBV5-1 and TRBJ2-1; D is undetermined. Germline lookup yields CDR1 SGHRS and CDR2 YFSETQ. V was pared by 5 bases and J by 2 bases, with 11 bases between. This CDR3 has 14 amino acids. The CDR3 DNA follows: TGCGCCAGCAGTAAGGGTGACGCCTACAATGAGCAGTTCTTC. Its translation is CASSKGDAYNEQFF.

The chain employs TRBV6-1 and TRBJ2-3; D possibly corresponds to TRBD2 (6 bases). Germline V CDR1 and CDR2: MNHNS, SASEGT. V gave up 7 bases and J gave up 1 base, with 12 bases separating them. The CDR3 consists of 14 residues. The CDR3 coding sequence is TGTGCCAGCAATCGCGGGGCCGGCACAGATACGCAGTATTTT. It encodes CASNRGAGTDTQYF.

This clonotype came up a few times. The chain couples TRBV30 to TRBJ2-3; 9 positions agree with TRBD2. Losses at the gene ends were 1 base for V and 4 bases for J; bases not matched to a gene: 6. The CDR3 runs 15 residues. Germline CDR1 reads GTSNPN; CDR2 reads SVGIG (reference sequence). CDR3 protein: CAWSDGGRAADTQYF. In DNA form, the CDR3 reads TGTGCCTGGAGTGATGGCGGGAGGGCCGCAGATACGCAGTATTTT.

In its sample, this clonotype was seen many times. The chain joins TRBV20-1 to TRBJ2-4; maybe TRBD2 (6 bases). Between the trimmed V and J ends, which lost 0 bases and 1 base, there was a span of 16 bases. This CDR3 spans 17 amino acids. The V gene's germline CDR1 is DFQATT and CDR2 SNEGSKA (reference sequence). The CDR3, as DNA: TGCAGTGCTAGAGATTCAACGGGAGAATGGGCCAAAAACATTCAGTACTTC. Translation gives CSARDSTGEWAKNIQYF.